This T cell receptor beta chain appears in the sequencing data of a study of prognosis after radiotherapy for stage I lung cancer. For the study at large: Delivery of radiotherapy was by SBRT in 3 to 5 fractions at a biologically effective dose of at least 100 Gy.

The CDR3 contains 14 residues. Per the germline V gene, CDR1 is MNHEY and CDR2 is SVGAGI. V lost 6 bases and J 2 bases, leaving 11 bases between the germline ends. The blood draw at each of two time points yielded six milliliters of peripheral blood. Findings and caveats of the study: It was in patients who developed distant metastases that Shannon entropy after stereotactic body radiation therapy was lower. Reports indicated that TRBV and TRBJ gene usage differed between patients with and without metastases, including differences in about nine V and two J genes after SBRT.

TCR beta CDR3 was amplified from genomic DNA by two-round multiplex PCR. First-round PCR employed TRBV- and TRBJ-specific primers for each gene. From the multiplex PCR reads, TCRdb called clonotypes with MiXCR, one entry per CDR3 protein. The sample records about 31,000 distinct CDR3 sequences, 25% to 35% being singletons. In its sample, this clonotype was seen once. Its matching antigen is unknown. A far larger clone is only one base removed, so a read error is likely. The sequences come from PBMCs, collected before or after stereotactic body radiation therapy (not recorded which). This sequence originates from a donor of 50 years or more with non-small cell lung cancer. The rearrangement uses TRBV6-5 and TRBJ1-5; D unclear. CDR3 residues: CASSLAAGNQPQHF. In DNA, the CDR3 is TGTGCCAGCAGCCTGGCGGCTGGCAATCAGCCCCAGCATTTT.